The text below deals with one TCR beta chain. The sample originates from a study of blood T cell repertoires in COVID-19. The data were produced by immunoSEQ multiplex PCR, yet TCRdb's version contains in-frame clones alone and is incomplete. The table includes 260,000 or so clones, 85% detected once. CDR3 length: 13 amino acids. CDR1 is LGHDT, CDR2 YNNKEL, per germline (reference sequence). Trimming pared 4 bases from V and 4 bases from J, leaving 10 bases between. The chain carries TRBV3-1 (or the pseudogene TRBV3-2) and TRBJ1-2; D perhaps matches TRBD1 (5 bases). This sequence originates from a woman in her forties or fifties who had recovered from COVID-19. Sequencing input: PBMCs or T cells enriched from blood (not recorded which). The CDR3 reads CASSPRTSYGYTF. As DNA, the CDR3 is TGTGCCAGCAGCCCCCGGACATCCTATGGCTACACCTTC.